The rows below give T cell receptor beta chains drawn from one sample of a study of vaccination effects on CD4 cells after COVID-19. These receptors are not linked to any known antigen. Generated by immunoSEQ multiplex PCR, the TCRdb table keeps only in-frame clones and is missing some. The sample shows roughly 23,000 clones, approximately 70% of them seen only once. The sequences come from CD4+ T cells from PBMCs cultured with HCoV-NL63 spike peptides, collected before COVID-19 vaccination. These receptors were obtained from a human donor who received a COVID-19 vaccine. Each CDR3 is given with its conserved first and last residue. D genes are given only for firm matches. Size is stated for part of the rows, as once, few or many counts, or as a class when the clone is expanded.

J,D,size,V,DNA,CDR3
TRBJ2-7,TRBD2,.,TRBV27,TGTGCCAGCAGTTTCTCGTTAGCGGGGGTTAAGGGGCAGTACTTC,CASSFSLAGVKGQYF
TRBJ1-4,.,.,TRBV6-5,TGTGCCAGCAGTTACTCCGGCTATTCAGGGGAAAAACTGTTTTTT,CASSYSGYSGEKLFF
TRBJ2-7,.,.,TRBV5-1,TGCGCCAGCAAGCCAGGGCCGGATCCCTACGAGCAGTACTTC,CASKPGPDPYEQYF
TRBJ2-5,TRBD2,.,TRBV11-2,TGTGCCAGCAGCTTAGGGATACTAGCGGGGGTACAAGAGACCCAGTACTTC,CASSLGILAGVQETQYF
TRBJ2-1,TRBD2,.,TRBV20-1,TGCAGTGCTAGTATTGGCGGGAGCTCCTACAATGAGCAGTTCTTC,CSASIGGSSYNEQFF
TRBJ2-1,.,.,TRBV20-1,TGCAGTGTAACCAGTAACAATGAGCAGTTCTTC,CSVTSNNEQFF
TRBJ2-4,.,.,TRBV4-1,TGCGCCAGCAGCCAAGATGGCAGAGTGGCGAACATTCAGTACTTC,CASSQDGRVANIQYF
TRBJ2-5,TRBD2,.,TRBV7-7,TGTGCCAGCAGCTTAGGAAGACTAGCGGGGGAGCAAGAGACCCAGTACTTC,CASSLGRLAGEQETQYF
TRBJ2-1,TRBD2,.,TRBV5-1,TGCGCCAGCAGCTTGGCGGACACTAGCGGGGCCTACAATGAGCAGTTCTTC,CASSLADTSGAYNEQFF
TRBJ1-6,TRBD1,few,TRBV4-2,TGTGCCAGCAGTCAACAGGGGCGAAGCAATAATTCACCCCTCCACTTT,CASSQQGRSNNSPLHF
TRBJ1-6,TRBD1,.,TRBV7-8,TGTGCCAGCAGCCCGGGACAGAATAATTCACCCCTCCACTTT,CASSPGQNNSPLHF
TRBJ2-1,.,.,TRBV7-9,TGTGCCAGCAGTCCCCTCTCCTACAATGAGCAGTTCTTC,CASSPLSYNEQFF
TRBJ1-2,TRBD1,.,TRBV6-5,TGTGCCGTCCGGACAGGGGGCAACTATGGCTACACCTTC,CAVRTGGNYGYTF
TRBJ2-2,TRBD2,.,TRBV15,TGTGCCACCAGCAGAGATCGAAGTAGCGGGGACACCGGGGAGCTGTTTTTT,CATSRDRSSGDTGELFF
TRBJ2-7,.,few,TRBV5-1,TGCGCCAGCAGCGACCCCAGGGGCTCCTACGAGCAGTACTTC,CASSDPRGSYEQYF
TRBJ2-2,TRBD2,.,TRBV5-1,TGCGCCAGCAGCGGAACTAGCGGGGGCGCCGGGGAGCTGTTTTTT,CASSGTSGGAGELFF
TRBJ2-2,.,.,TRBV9,TGTGCCAGCAGCGTAGGACTAGGGCCCGGGGAGCTGTTTTTT,CASSVGLGPGELFF
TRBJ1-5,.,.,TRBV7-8,TGTGCCAGCAGCCCAGGGGCCAGTTTTAATCAGCCCCAGCATTTT,CASSPGASFNQPQHF
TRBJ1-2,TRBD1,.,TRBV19,TGTGCCAGTAGTATTGACAGGGCCTTCTATGGCTACACCTTC,CASSIDRAFYGYTF
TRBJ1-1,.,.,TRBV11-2,TGTGCCAGCAGCTTAGACAGGGTGCAAGGATCTGAAGCTTTCTTT,CASSLDRVQGSEAFF
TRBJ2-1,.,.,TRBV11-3,TGTGCCAGCAGCCCGGAAGGACGGGGCAGGCAGTTCTTC,CASSPEGRGRQFF
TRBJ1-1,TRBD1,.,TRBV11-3,TGTGCCAGCAGCTACGCCGGGACAGGGGTTACCACTGAAGCTTTCTTT,CASSYAGTGVTTEAFF
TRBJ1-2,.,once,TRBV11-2,TGTGCCAGCAGCTTAGAATTGTATGGGTATGGCTACACCTTC,CASSLELYGYGYTF
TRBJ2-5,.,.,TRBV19,TGTGCCAGTAGTATAGCGGGGATACGAGGGACCCAGTACTTC,CASSIAGIRGTQYF
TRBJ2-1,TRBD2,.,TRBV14,TGTGCCAGCAGCCGAAAAGCGGGAGCGGGATACAATGAGCAGTTCTTC,CASSRKAGAGYNEQFF
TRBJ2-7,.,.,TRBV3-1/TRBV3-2,TGTGCCAGCAGCCGAGAGGGGGCGGGGGAAAACGAGCAGTACTTC,CASSREGAGENEQYF